This T cell receptor (beta chain) stems from a study of blood T cell repertoires in COVID-19. Study at large: Sources were T cells, B-cell-depleted T cells, or PBMCs; the material itself was cDNA or gDNA.

Sequenced by immunoSEQ multiplex PCR; TCRdb stores in-frame clones only, minus some. The sample records approximately 74,000 clones, around nine tenths being singletons. Trimming removed 6 bases from V and 2 bases from J; junction bases left unmatched: 3. Germline CDR1 is LNHDA and CDR2 is SQIVND (reference sequence). This CDR3 comprises 14 residues. The chain recombines TRBV19 with TRBJ1-3, with 8 positions matching TRBD1. The material sequenced was peripheral blood. This clonotype was obtained from a woman aged 55-69 years with acute or convalescent COVID-19. The chain's CDR3 is CASRRTGTGNTIYF. The DNA of the CDR3 is TGTGCCAGTAGGCGGACAGGGACTGGAAACACCATATATTTT.